This TCR beta chain was captured in a study of OX40 agonist ivuxolimab in advanced cancers. Study background: Enrolled patients in dose escalation had cancers that were hepatocellular carcinoma, melanoma, renal cell or head and neck cancer.

The method was immunoSEQ multiplex PCR; TCRdb's version includes in-frame clones alone and lacks a portion of them. The sample lists 68,000 or so clones; approximately 81% were seen once. Study findings and constraints: Patients who responded partially at 0.1-3.0 mg/kg showed clonal expansion ranking among the lowest.

The germline V gene encodes CDR1 KGHSH and CDR2 LQKENI. The CDR3 sequence is 18 residues long. After removal of 0 bases from V and 0 bases from J, the junction contained 6 bases not matched to a gene. This clone was recorded once. What it binds is not known. This clonotype was obtained from an adult with an advanced solid tumor such as melanoma, head and neck, liver or kidney cancer. The specimen comprised CD4+ or CD8+ T cells sorted from blood, sampled in a trial of the OX40 agonist ivuxolimab. This chain connects TRBV18 to TRBJ2-2; 8 bases are shared with TRBD1. CDR3 sequence reads: CASSPPDRAATNTGELFF. The CDR3 DNA is TGTGCCAGCTCACCACCGGACAGGGCGGCCACGAACACCGGGGAGCTGTTTTTT.